The T cell receptor beta chain under discussion was sequenced for a study of cytomegalovirus exposure and HLA in healthy donors. Study-wide findings and caveats: When analyzed later, a missense DCLRE1C variant was found to be linked to TCR beta V- and J-gene trimming. There were reportedly fewer N-insertions in an Asian-associated ancestry cluster than the approximately 600-donor mean, in a later analysis. Reportedly, diagnosis of cytomegalovirus status by the classifier showed high specificity and sensitivity. Available immune exposure information was restricted to CMV serostatus only.

V dropped 3 bases and J dropped 1; count of bases not matched to a gene: 5. Germline V CDR1 and CDR2: LGHNA, YNFKEQ. This CDR3 contains 17 residues. 13 Jbeta primers and 60 Vbeta primers were used for the PCR. Measured with immunoSEQ multiplex PCR; TCRdb has only the in-frame clones, and not every one. The sample lists roughly 180,000 clones; about 80% were seen once. As for this clone: Its specificity is not known.

Sequenced input: PBMCs. The chain is built from TRBV4-2 and TRBJ2-1, with TRBD2 matching 11 bases. This receptor was taken from a man under 40 in good health and CMV-seropositive. The CDR3 region is CASSQTLAGASYNEQFF. CDR3 nucleotides: TGTGCCAGCAGCCAGACACTAGCGGGAGCTTCCTACAATGAGCAGTTCTTC.